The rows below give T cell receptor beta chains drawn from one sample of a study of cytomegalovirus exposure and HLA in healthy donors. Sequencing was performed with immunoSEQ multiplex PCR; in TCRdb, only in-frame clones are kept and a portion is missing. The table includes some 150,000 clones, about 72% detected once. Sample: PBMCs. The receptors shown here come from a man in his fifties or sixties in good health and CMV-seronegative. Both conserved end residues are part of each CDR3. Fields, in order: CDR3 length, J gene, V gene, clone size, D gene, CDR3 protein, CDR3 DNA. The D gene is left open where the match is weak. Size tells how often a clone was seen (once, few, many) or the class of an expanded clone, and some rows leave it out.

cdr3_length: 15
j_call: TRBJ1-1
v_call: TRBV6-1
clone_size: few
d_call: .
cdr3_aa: CASSEALIRSSEAFF
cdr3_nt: TGTGCCAGCAGTGAAGCGCTTATCAGATCCTCTGAAGCTTTCTTT

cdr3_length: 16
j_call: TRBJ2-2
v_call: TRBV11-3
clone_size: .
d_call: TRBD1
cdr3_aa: CASSLGTGGVGGELFF
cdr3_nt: TGTGCCAGCAGCTTAGGGACAGGGGGCGTCGGCGGGGAGCTGTTTTTT

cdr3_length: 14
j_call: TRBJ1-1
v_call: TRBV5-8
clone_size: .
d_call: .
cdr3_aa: CASSLNRPNTEAFF
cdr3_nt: TGTGCCAGCAGCTTAAACAGGCCGAACACTGAAGCTTTCTTT

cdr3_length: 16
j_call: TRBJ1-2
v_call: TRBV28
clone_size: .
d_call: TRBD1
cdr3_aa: CASSLLMADRAYGYTF
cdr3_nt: TGTGCCAGCAGTTTGCTTATGGCGGACAGGGCCTATGGCTACACCTTC

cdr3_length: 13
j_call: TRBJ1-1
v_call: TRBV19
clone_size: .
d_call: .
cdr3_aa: CASSIGRETEAFF
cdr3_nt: TGTGCCAGTAGTATAGGGAGGGAAACTGAAGCTTTCTTT

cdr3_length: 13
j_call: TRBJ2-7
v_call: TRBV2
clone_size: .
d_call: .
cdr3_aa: CASSGVPGYEQYF
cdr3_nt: TGTGCCAGCAGCGGGGTCCCGGGGTACGAGCAGTACTTC

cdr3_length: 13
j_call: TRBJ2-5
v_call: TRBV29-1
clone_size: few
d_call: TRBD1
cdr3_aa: CSAEGTDQETQYF
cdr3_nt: TGCAGCGCCGAAGGGACAGACCAAGAGACCCAGTACTTC

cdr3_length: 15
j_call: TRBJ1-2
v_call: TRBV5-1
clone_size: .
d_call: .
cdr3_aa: CASSLGDTSLGDYTF
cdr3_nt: TGCGCCAGCAGCTTGGGCGACACCAGTCTGGGAGACTACACCTTC

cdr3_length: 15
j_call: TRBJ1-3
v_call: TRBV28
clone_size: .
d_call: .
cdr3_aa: CASSFPSGLGNTIYF
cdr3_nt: TGTGCCAGCAGTTTCCCCTCGGGGTTAGGAAACACCATATATTTT

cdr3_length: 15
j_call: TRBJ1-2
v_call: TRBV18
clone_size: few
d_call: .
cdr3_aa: CASSPSGRSSNGYTF
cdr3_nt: TGTGCCAGCTCGCCGAGTGGCAGGTCGTCTAATGGCTACACCTTC

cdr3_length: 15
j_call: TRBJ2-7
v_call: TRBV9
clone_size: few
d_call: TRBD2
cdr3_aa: CASSVGAGAEHEQYF
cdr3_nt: TGTGCCAGCAGCGTAGGGGCGGGAGCGGAGCACGAGCAGTACTTC

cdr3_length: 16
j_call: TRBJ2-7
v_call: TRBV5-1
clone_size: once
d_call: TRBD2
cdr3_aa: CASSYTSGRAADEQYF
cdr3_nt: TGCGCCAGCAGCTACACTAGCGGGAGGGCCGCGGACGAGCAGTACTTC

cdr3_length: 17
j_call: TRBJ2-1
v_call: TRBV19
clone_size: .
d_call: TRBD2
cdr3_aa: CASSITSGASSYNEQFF
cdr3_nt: TGTGCCAGTAGTATAACTAGCGGGGCTAGCTCCTACAATGAGCAGTTCTTC

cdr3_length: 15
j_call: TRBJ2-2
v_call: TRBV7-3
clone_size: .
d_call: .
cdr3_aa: CASSLGTPYTGELFF
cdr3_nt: TGTGCCAGCAGCTTAGGGACACCTTACACCGGGGAGCTGTTTTTT

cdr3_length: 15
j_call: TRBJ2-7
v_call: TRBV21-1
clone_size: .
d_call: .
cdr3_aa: CASLTYSGRVYEQYF
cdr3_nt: TGTGCCAGCCTGACCTATAGCGGGAGAGTTTACGAGCAGTACTTC

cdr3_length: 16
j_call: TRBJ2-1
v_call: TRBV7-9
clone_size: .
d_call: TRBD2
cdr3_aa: CSSSLGLREPYNEQFF
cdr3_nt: TGTTCCAGCAGCTTAGGATTGCGGGAGCCCTACAATGAGCAGTTCTTC

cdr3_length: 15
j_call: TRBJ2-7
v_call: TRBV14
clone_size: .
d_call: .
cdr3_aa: CASSQDMDFSYEQYF
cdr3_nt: TGTGCCAGCAGCCAAGATATGGACTTTTCCTACGAGCAGTACTTC

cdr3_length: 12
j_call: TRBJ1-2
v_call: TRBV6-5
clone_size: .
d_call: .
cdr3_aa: CASSVSGGGYTF
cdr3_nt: TGTGCCAGCAGCGTCTCGGGAGGCGGCTACACCTTC

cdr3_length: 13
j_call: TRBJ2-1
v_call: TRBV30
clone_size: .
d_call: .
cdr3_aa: CAYARDTNNEQFF
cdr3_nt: TGTGCCTACGCGCGGGATACTAACAATGAGCAGTTCTTC

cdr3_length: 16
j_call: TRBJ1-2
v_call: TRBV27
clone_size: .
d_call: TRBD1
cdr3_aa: CASTWDRRSANYGYTF
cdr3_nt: TGTGCCAGCACCTGGGACAGGAGGTCAGCTAACTATGGCTACACCTTC

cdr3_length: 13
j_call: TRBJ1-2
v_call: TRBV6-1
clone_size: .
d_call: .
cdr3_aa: CASRLYTENGYTF
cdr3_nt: TGTGCCAGCCGACTGTACACCGAGAATGGCTACACCTTC

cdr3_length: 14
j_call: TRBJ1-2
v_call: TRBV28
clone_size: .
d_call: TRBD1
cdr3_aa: CASSQGATNYGYTF
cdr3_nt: TGTGCCAGCAGTCAGGGGGCAACTAACTATGGCTACACCTTC

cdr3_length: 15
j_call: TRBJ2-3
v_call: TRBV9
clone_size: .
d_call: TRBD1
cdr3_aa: CASSAGQASADTQYF
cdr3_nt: TGTGCCAGCAGCGCGGGACAGGCCAGCGCAGATACGCAGTATTTT

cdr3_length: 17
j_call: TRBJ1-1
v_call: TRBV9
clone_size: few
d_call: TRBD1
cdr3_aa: CASSVVGQGSTGTEAFF
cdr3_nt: TGTGCCAGCAGCGTAGTTGGACAGGGATCGACTGGGACTGAAGCTTTCTTT

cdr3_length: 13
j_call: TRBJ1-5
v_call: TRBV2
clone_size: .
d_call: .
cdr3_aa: CATGGDSNQPQHF
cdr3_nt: TGTGCCACCGGGGGGGACTCTAATCAGCCCCAGCATTTT

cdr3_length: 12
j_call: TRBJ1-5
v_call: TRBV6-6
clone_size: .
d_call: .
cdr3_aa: CASTFSNQPQHF
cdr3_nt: TGTGCCAGCACATTTAGCAATCAGCCCCAGCATTTT

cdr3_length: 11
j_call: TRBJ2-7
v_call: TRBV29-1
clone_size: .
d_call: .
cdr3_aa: CSVEGPGEQYF
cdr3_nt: TGCAGCGTTGAAGGGCCGGGCGAGCAGTACTTC

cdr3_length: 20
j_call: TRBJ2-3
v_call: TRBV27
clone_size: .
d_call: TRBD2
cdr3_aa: CASSLSRRLAGGTSTDTQYF
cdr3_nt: TGTGCCAGCAGTTTATCCCGTCGACTAGCGGGAGGGACTAGCACAGATACGCAGTATTTT